This T cell receptor (beta chain) was found in a study of T-cell reconstitution after alpha-beta-depleted transplantation in children. This clonotype was detected a few times. Antigen: not known. Whole-study results and caveats: It was reported that alpha-beta T cells came from several hundred expanded graft clones (about two months after transplant).

Unique molecular identifiers were incorporated during preparation of the TCRbeta library. TCRdb passed the PCR reads through MiXCR, listing each CDR3 protein once. The repertoire has some 840,000 distinct CDR3 sequences, 16% of them found once; the top ten carry roughly 4.8%. This material consisted of PBMCs, mostly from graft donor cells, taken 360 days after TCRalphabeta/CD19-depleted stem cell transplant. This TCR was recovered from a male patient between 5 and 17 years old who had a stem cell transplant for acute lymphoblastic leukemia, so the T cells may come from the graft donor.

The CDR3 region has the DNA TGTGCCAGCTCACCTTCTGGCACGGTGGATGGCTACACCTTC. The encoded protein is CASSPSGTVDGYTF. V and J are TRBV18 and TRBJ1-2; no firm D call. Germline assignment: CDR1 KGHSH and CDR2 LQKENI. Trimming stripped 3 bases from V and 6 bases from J, with 14 bases between. The CDR3 extends over 14 amino acids. The full variable domain, in which reference TRBV18 and TRBJ1-2 provide the parts outside the CDR3, is NAGVMQNPRHLVRRRGQEARLRCSPMKGHSHVYWYRQLPEEGLKFMVYLQKENIIDESGMPKERFSAEFPKEGPSILRIQQVVRGDSAAYFCASSPSGTVDGYTFGSGTRLTVV.